This section outlines one TCR beta chain sequence together with its context. Its cognate antigen has yet to be identified. Base qualities were left out, and no much larger clone turns up one base away. The germline V gene (reference sequence) supplies CDR1 SEHNR and CDR2 FQNEAQ. V is cut back by 5 bases and J by 0 bases, with 3 bases in the junction unmatched. The CDR3 sequence holds 14 residues, the cysteine and phenylalanine included. Solely the CDR3 DNA is kept, with 42 bases framed from the first base. This sample is part of a study of regulatory T cells in long-lasting Graves disease (dated by TCRdb to 2020 to 2022). For context, the study as a whole: Persistent Graves' disease was defined as antithyroid drug treatment for over 5 years with persistently positive TSH receptor autoantibodies. This study used TCR sequencing and RNA sequencing of peripheral blood to compare persistent Graves' disease patients against newly diagnosed Graves' disease patients. The study was conducted in China and was registered as a clinical trial. A total of about 35 samples underwent TCR sequencing: some 13 from persistent and about 20 from newly diagnosed Graves' disease patients. In the clinical cohort, patients with persistent Graves' disease had used antithyroid drugs for an average of roughly 10 years.

The paper as a whole reports these results and caveats: As a limitation, the authors acknowledged that the small sample size may reduce accuracy. Persistent disease showed preferential use of TRBV28, TRBJ1-2 and TRBJ2-5, whereas newly diagnosed disease favored TRBV20-1 and TRBJ2-1. Only peripheral blood was studied, because thyroid tissue, the primary lesion, was inaccessible. More public clonotypes were shared among persistent patients (under 3,000) than among newly diagnosed patients (966). Sequencing and analysis were restricted to the TCR beta chain. Lower TCR Shannon entropy and fewer highly expanded clones were observed in persistent Graves' disease patients than in newly diagnosed patients, which suggested clonal expansion.

Libraries came from multiplex PCR. Sequencer: Illumina HiSeq 4000. iRepertoire HTBI primers and Arm-PCR amplification of CDR3 regions were used to construct TCR beta libraries. Gel purification was performed on PCR products prior to sequencing. The study's processing was this. Gene usage analysis of CDR3 amino acid clonotypes used the approximately 62 TRBV and fewer than 15 TRBJ segments found across samples. COPE and FqMerger were used to merge the filtered high-quality paired reads into contigs. BLAST was used to align contigs to IMGT TRBV, TRBD and TRBJ reference genes, with CDR3 defined following IMGT. Highly expanded clones were defined as clonotypes with a frequency above 0.1%. Shannon entropy was used to measure repertoire diversity, and the Gini coefficient was used to measure V-J evenness. A clonotype was considered public if more than one individual shared it. The raw public reads went through TCRdb reprocessing: fastp at Q25, MiXCR clone calling, in-frame beta chains kept. Every CDR3 protein is listed once, alongside the most common genes and DNA of its rows. The V and J calls, along with clone size, are taken from TCRdb and not from the paper's own processing. The sample yields around 340,000 distinct CDR3 sequences; roughly 21% were counted once. Together, the top ten hold less than 30% of the sample.

What this sample's time point label stands for: persistent/refractory GD, antithyroid drugs over 5 years with positive TRAb. RNA was extracted from PBMCs in TRIzol for both TCR sequencing and RNA sequencing. Graves' disease was diagnosed according to American Thyroid Association guidelines. Recruitment of patients was carried out at an endocrinology department in Xi'an, China. Each patient gave about 10 milliliters of peripheral blood, collected in an EDTA anticoagulant tube. Ficoll Paque Plus density gradient separation was used to isolate PBMCs, and no further T cell sorting was done. An Agilent 2100 Bioanalyzer and agarose gel were used to check RNA quality, and a NanoDrop 2000 was used to measure RNA concentration.

The sequence was obtained from a female donor with Graves disease. The chain uses TRBV7-9 and TRBJ1-2; 7 central bases correspond to TRBD1. The source material was peripheral blood mononuclear cells (PBMCs), sampled when the disease was refractory, from a patient treated with antithyroid drugs. The CDR3 protein: CASSRDSTNYGYTF. In nucleotide form, the sequence is TGTGCCAGCAGCCGGGACAGCACTAACTATGGCTACACCTTC.